One and the same sample provided the 23 T cell receptor beta chains below, sequenced in a study of regulatory T cells in long-lasting Graves disease. Construction of TCR beta libraries relied on iRepertoire HTBI primers and on Arm-PCR targeting CDR3 regions. TCRdb re-derived calls from the multiplex PCR reads in MiXCR, one entry per CDR3 protein. The data contain a few hundred thousand distinct CDR3 sequences, more than 20% of them singletons. Specified time point: persistent/refractory GD, antithyroid drugs over 5 years with positive TRAb. PBMC RNA was the source of the TCR library. The sample consisted of peripheral blood mononuclear cells (PBMCs), taken when the disease was refractory, from a patient treated with antithyroid drugs. The receptors were gathered from a woman aged 40 to 55 with Graves disease.

This clonotype has ten or more counts. The rearrangement joins TRBV11-2 to TRBJ2-6; D may be TRBD2 (5 bases). From germline, CDR1 is SGHAT and CDR2 FQNNGV. V lost 5 bases and J 0 bases, leaving 11 bases between the germline ends. The CDR3 totals 16 residues. CDR3 sequence (DNA): TGTGCCAGCAGCCCACTCCGGGGCTCTGGGGCCAACGTCCTGACTTTC. Residues: CASSPLRGSGANVLTF.

With respect to this clonotype: It may be a read error: a sequence one base away is much more abundant. The J gene is TRBJ1-1, the V gene TRBV2; the match to TRBD1 covers 9 bases. Trimming took 8 bases from V and 4 from J; bases not matched to a gene: 14. The length of the CDR3 is 16 residues. Germline assignment: CDR1 SNHLY and CDR2 FYNNEI. For the CDR3, the DNA is TGTGCCAGCGCCCGGGACAGGGCCTTGGGAAGCACTGAAGCTTTCTTT. Protein product: CASARDRALGSTEAFF.

This clonotype was found many times. V is TRBV6-1 and J is TRBJ1-5, with 8 bases that match TRBD1. The V and J ends lost 5 bases and 2 bases, in that order; junction bases with no gene match: 5. The CDR3 runs to 15 residues. In germline, CDR1 is MNHNS, CDR2 SASEGT. The CDR3 nucleotides read TGTGCCAGCAGTCGACAGGGGTTTGGCAATCAGCCCCAGCATTTT. It is translated as CASSRQGFGNQPQHF.

This clonotype turned up a few times. The chain links TRBV19 to TRBJ2-2; D is ambiguous. The CDR3 length is 15 residues. Trimming pared 5 bases from V and 5 bases from J, leaving 15 bases between. The germline CDR1 and CDR2 sequences are LNHDA and SQIVND (reference sequence). CDR3 in DNA: TGTGCCAGTAGTTTCTCTTCCCCTGGTACCGGGGAGCTGTTTTTT. Translating gives CASSFSSPGTGELFF.

In this sample, this clonotype turned up many times. This chain links TRBV2 with TRBJ2-7, with D uncertain. The germline V gene encodes CDR1 SNHLY and CDR2 FYNNEI. This CDR3 is built from 13 residues. With 5 bases removed from V and 0 bases from J, the gap between germline ends came to 8 bases. CDR3: CASSQRVSYEQYF. The CDR3 nucleotides read TGTGCCAGCAGTCAACGGGTCTCCTACGAGCAGTACTTC.

This chain links TRBV18 with TRBJ2-1, with TRBD2 matching over 13 bases. Trimming took 3 bases from V and 0 from J; bases not matched to a gene: 8. The CDR3 totals 19 residues. In germline, CDR1 is KGHSH, CDR2 LQKENI. CDR3 in DNA: TGTGCCAGCTCACCGCGGACTAGCGGGAGTTATAGCTCCTACAATGAGCAGTTCTTC. This sequence encodes CASSPRTSGSYSSYNEQFF.

This clonotype was counted ten times or more. CDR3 in DNA: TGTGCCAGCAGTTTAGCTGTTTTAGGAGACAGCCACTACGAGCAGTACTTC. Its translation is CASSLAVLGDSHYEQYF. V is TRBV28 and J is TRBJ2-7; D is possibly TRBD1 (5 bases). CDR1 MDHEN and CDR2 SYDVKM come from the germline V gene. V dropped 2 bases and J dropped 3 bases, with 20 bases sitting between them. The CDR3 spans 17 residues.

This clonotype came up many times. The genes are TRBV25-1 and TRBJ2-7, with D possibly TRBD2 on 6 matching bases. The CDR3 runs to 15 residues. Trimming removed 1 base at V and 3 bases at J, with 13 bases between. Germline V gene sequence: CDR1 MGHDK, CDR2 SYGVNS. CDR3 coding DNA: TGTGCCAGCAGTGAATGGGGAGGCGTTCGCTACGAGCAGTACTTC. The encoded protein is CASSEWGGVRYEQYF.

This clonotype was detected a few times. The J gene is TRBJ1-6, the V gene TRBV6-1; possibly TRBD1 for D (6 bases). The CDR3 totals 17 residues. CDR1 and CDR2 from the germline V gene are MNHNS and SASEGT. V lost 7 bases and J 5 bases, leaving 21 bases between the germline ends. CDR3 loop: CASTRGGFGADNSPLHF. Here the CDR3 DNA reads TGTGCCAGCACTAGGGGGGGGTTTGGGGCTGATAATTCACCCCTCCACTTT.

This clonotype was counted between two and nine times. The chain uses TRBV2 and TRBJ2-5, with 9 bases aligning to TRBD2. Germline CDR1 and CDR2: SNHLY and FYNNEI. J lost 5 bases, V lost 4 bases, and 8 bases had no gene match. This CDR3 region has 15 residues. CDR3 loop: CASSGGLANRETQYF. CDR3 nucleotides: TGTGCCAGCAGTGGAGGACTAGCGAATCGGGAGACCCAGTACTTC.

This clonotype appeared many times. V gene TRBV28 combines with J gene TRBJ1-2; D possibly corresponds to TRBD1 (5 bases). V lost 3 bases to trimming and J lost 2 bases, with 13 bases between them. CDR1 is MDHEN, CDR2 SYDVKM, per germline. This CDR3 is built from 15 residues. CDR3 in DNA: TGTGCCAGCAGTTTCGGGGGGGGAGGGAACTATGGCTACACCTTC. This sequence encodes CASSFGGGGNYGYTF.

This chain connects TRBV11-2 to TRBJ2-1; 9 bases match TRBD1. Trimming cost V 5 bases and J 5 bases; bases outside gene matches: 10. The CDR3 sequence is 16 residues long. Germline V gives CDR1 SGHAT, CDR2 FQNNGV. The CDR3 loop reads CASSVRLGQGDNEQFF. The CDR3 nucleotides are TGTGCCAGCAGCGTAAGGCTGGGACAGGGAGACAATGAGCAGTTCTTC. Full variable domain (outside the CDR3, taken from reference TRBV11-2 and TRBJ2-1): EAGVAQSPRYKIIEKRQSVAFWCNPISGHATLYWYQQILGQGPKLLIQFQNNGVVDDSQLPKDRFSAERLKGVDSTLKIQPAKLEDSAVYLCASSVRLGQGDNEQFFGPGTRLTVL.

This clonotype was found many times. The chain employs TRBV7-3 and TRBJ2-5; 8 bases align to TRBD2. CDR1 is SGHTA and CDR2 is FQGTGA in the germline V gene. The CDR3 sequence is 15 residues long. Germline trimming cut 2 bases from V and 5 bases from J; bases unmatched to any gene: 7. The CDR3 sequence is CASSLRGAGEETQYF. As DNA, the CDR3 is TGTGCCAGCAGCTTACGGGGAGCGGGAGAGGAGACCCAGTACTTC.

This sequence joins TRBV28 and TRBJ1-1; D gene ambiguous. This CDR3 is built from 17 residues. V shed 1 base and J shed 1 base, with 16 bases lying between them. From germline, CDR1 is MDHEN and CDR2 SYDVKM. The CDR3 reads CASSLFGRFMGNTEAFF. CDR3 nucleotides: TGTGCCAGCAGTTTATTTGGCAGGTTTATGGGGAACACTGAAGCTTTCTTT.

The genes are TRBV6-1 and TRBJ2-2; D remains unclear. CDR1 and CDR2 from the germline V gene are MNHNS and SASEGT. The CDR3 sequence is 12 residues long. Trimming took 4 bases from V and 5 from J, leaving 5 bases between them. CDR3 in DNA: TGTGCCAGCAGTGTTCGAACCGGGGAGCTGTTTTTT. Translated, it gives CASSVRTGELFF.

This clonotype has ten or more counts. The chain has TRBV10-3 and TRBJ1-2, with D tentatively TRBD1 (6 bases). V lost 0 bases, J lost 5 bases, and 10 bases lay in between. Germline V gene data show CDR1 as ENHRY and CDR2 as SYGVKD. This CDR3 spans 14 amino acids. The CDR3 reads CAISESYRAYGYTF. In nucleotides, the CDR3 is TGTGCCATCAGTGAGTCTTACAGGGCTTATGGCTACACCTTC.

This clonotype was seen more than once but under ten times. A read error may produce the germline difference seen at one junction end. The chain joins TRBV20-1 to TRBJ2-7; D possibly corresponds to TRBD1 (6 bases). CDR1 is DFQATT and CDR2 is SNEGSKA in the germline V gene (reference sequence). CDR3 length: 10 residues. The CDR3 loop is CSARGRGQYF. DNA for the CDR3: TGCAGTGCCAGAGGCAGGGGGCAGTACTTC.

This clonotype was counted ten times or more. This chain uses TRBV20-1 with TRBJ2-4, with 9 bases fitting TRBD1. The CDR3 contains 14 residues. After removal of 5 bases from V and 6 bases from J, the junction contained 8 bases not matched to a gene. Looked up from germline, CDR1 is DFQATT and CDR2 is SNEGSKA (reference sequence). DNA for the CDR3: TGCAGTGCTGGGACAGGACAGGGGCCAAACATTCAGTACTTC. Translating gives CSAGTGQGPNIQYF.

This clonotype was recorded a few times. J is TRBJ1-6 and V is TRBV3-1; D may be TRBD1 (6 bases). The CDR3 covers 17 residues. From germline, CDR1 is LGHDT and CDR2 YNNKEL (reference sequence). Trimming removed 0 bases at V and 10 bases at J, with 19 bases between. In nucleotides, the CDR3 is TGTGCCAGCAGCCAAGAATGGGGAACAGGGTCCCGCTCACCCCTCCACTTT. Amino acid sequence: CASSQEWGTGSRSPLHF.

The V and J genes are TRBV3-1 and TRBJ1-2; the D gene is possibly TRBD1 (5 bases). The CDR3 loop spans 15 amino acids. Per germline, CDR1 LGHDT and CDR2 YNNKEL (reference sequence). Trimming took off 0 bases at V and 4 bases at J, with 12 bases between the two ends. The CDR3 protein is CASSQEPGVVYGYTF. The DNA of the CDR3 is TGTGCCAGCAGCCAAGAACCGGGGGTCGTCTATGGCTACACCTTC.

For this clonotype: A read error is possible here, since a much larger clone lies one base away. The chain uses TRBV12-3 or TRBV12-4 and TRBJ2-6, with no clear D. CDR3 length: 15 residues. CDR3 DNA sequence: TGTGCCAGCAGTGTGTCCAGCTCTAGGGCCAACGTCCTGACTTTC. Protein product: CASSVSSSRANVLTF.

This clonotype was counted ten times or more. The chain joins TRBV2 to TRBJ1-1; D is possibly TRBD1 (6 bases). V lost 4 bases and J lost 4, with 16 bases in between. This CDR3 contains 15 residues. Germline V gives CDR1 SNHLY, CDR2 FYNNEI. The CDR3: CASSVPDRGSTEAFF. DNA for the CDR3: TGTGCCAGCAGTGTTCCGGACAGAGGATCCACTGAAGCTTTCTTT.

This clonotype was seen a handful of times. CDR3: CSVGGPGNTIYF. The CDR3, as DNA: TGCAGCGTCGGGGGGCCGGGAAACACCATATATTTT. The chain is built from TRBV29-1 and TRBJ1-3, with D maybe TRBD1 (6 bases). Germline lookup yields CDR1 SQVTM and CDR2 ANQGSEA. V was shortened by 6 bases and J by 4 bases, with 10 bases between the two germline ends. The CDR3 totals 12 residues. Full variable domain (remainder filled in from reference TRBV29-1 and TRBJ1-3): SAVISQKPSRDICQRGTSLTIQCQVDSQVTMMFWYRQQPGQSLTLIATANQGSEATYESGFVIDKFPISRPNLTFSTLTVSNMSPEDSSIYLCSVGGPGNTIYFGEGSWLTVV.